These 32 T cell receptor beta chains were all obtained from the same sample, sequenced in a study of OX40 agonist ivuxolimab in advanced cancers. TCRdb's copy holds only in-frame clones and misses some; the assay was immunoSEQ multiplex PCR. The sample holds around 63,000 clones; 80% to 90% are singletons and the top ten take roughly a tenth. Material: CD4+ or CD8+ T cells sorted from blood, obtained in a trial of the OX40 agonist ivuxolimab. Receptor source: an adult with an advanced solid tumor such as melanoma, head and neck, liver or kidney cancer.

The J gene is TRBJ2-1, the V gene TRBV21-1; the table's D call of TRBD1 was not tested on the DNA. TRBV21-1 is noted as a pseudogene. This CDR3 contains 16 residues. The CDR3 region is CASSKGQGEFVNEQFF. The CDR3 DNA is TGTGCCAGCAGCAAAGGGCAGGGGGAGTTTGTCAATGAGCAGTTCTTC.

This rearrangement joins TRBV28 to TRBJ2-2; D is possibly TRBD2 (6 bases). CDR3 length: 17 residues. The germline V gene has CDR1 MDHEN and CDR2 SYDVKM. Trimming left V 8 bases short and J 2 bases short, with 21 bases between. CDR3 region: CASQRDLVGTNTGELFF. The CDR3 region has the DNA TGTGCCAGCCAACGGGACTTAGTGGGGACTAACACCGGGGAGCTGTTTTTT.

This rearrangement joins TRBV9 to TRBJ1-2; D perhaps matches TRBD1 (5 bases). The CDR3 loop spans 13 amino acids. V was cut by 3 bases and J by 5 bases, with 11 bases left in between. The V gene's germline CDR1 is SGDLS and CDR2 YYNGEE. The CDR3 reads CASSGGSGYGYTF. DNA of the CDR3: TGTGCCAGCAGCGGGGGGTCTGGTTATGGCTACACCTTC. Together with reference TRBV9 and TRBJ1-2, the CDR3 gives the full variable domain: DSGVTQTPKHLITATGQRVTLRCSPRSGDLSVYWYQQSLDQGLQFLIQYYNGEERAKGNILERFSAQQFPDLHSELNLSSLELGDSALYFCASSGGSGYGYTFGSGTRLTVV.

The rearrangement links TRBV11-2 to TRBJ2-3; 8 nucleotides match TRBD2. This CDR3 has 17 residues. In germline, CDR1 is SGHAT, CDR2 FQNNGV. V was clipped by 5 bases and J by 7 bases; unmatched bases: 17. CDR3 region: CASSAHRPGLVRHTQYF. DNA of the CDR3: TGTGCCAGCAGCGCACATCGTCCGGGACTAGTGCGGCATACGCAGTATTTT.

The chain carries TRBV5-1 and TRBJ2-5; 7 nucleotides line up with TRBD1. Germline-derived CDR1 and CDR2 are SGHRS and YFSETQ. The CDR3 loop spans 13 amino acids. Unmatched junction bases numbered 1, after V lost 3 bases and J lost 2 bases. In nucleotides, the CDR3 is TGCGCCAGCAGCTCGGGACAGCAAGAGACCCAGTACTTC. Protein product: CASSSGQQETQYF.

The rearrangement links TRBV2 to TRBJ1-2; TRBD1 might be the D (6 bases). Trimming left V 8 bases short and J 8 bases short, with 24 bases between. CDR1 SNHLY and CDR2 FYNNEI come from the germline V gene. The CDR3 has 15 amino acids. The CDR3 nucleotides read TGTGCCAGCTCAACCCATCCCACAGGGACGGGCGGCTACACCTTC. It specifies CASSTHPTGTGGYTF.

CDR3 sequence reads: CASSSNPGQGFTGELFF. DNA of the CDR3: TGTGCCAGCAGCTCGAATCCGGGACAGGGGTTCACCGGGGAGCTGTTTTTT. V is TRBV5-6 and J is TRBJ2-2; TRBD1 agrees at 10 bases. This CDR3 is built from 17 residues. Germline V gene data show CDR1 as SGHDT and CDR2 as YYEEEE. V trimming: 3 bases; J trimming: 4 bases; junction bases outside the gene matches: 9.

The chain carries TRBV7-9 and TRBJ2-1; a possible D gene is TRBD2 (6 bases). The CDR3 sequence is 17 residues long. Between the trimmed V and J ends, which lost 5 bases and 6 bases, there was a span of 23 bases. CDR1 is SEHNR and CDR2 is FQNEAQ in the germline V gene (reference sequence). CDR3 DNA: TGTGCCAGCAGCCCGGAGGTTGGTGAGAGGGACTCCAATGAGCAGTTCTTC. Amino acids: CASSPEVGERDSNEQFF.

This chain's CDR3 is CASSLGQGGTYEQYF. CDR3 nucleotide sequence: TGTGCCAGCAGCTTAGGACAGGGAGGAACCTACGAGCAGTACTTC. This chain uses TRBV7-9 with TRBJ2-7; D may be TRBD1 (7 bases). The V end lost 1 base, the J end lost 2 bases, and 12 bases lay between the germline ends. Germline loops: CDR1 SEHNR, CDR2 FQNEAQ (reference sequence). CDR3 length equals 15 residues.

This clone has a single count. This chain connects TRBV28 to TRBJ2-1; D may be TRBD2 (6 bases). Germline V gene data show CDR1 as MDHEN and CDR2 as SYDVKM. This CDR3 comprises 17 residues. As DNA, the CDR3 is TGTGCTACCATATCGGTCGCGACTAGGAGCTCCTACAATGAGCAGTTCTTC. Translation gives CATISVATRSSYNEQFF.

The chain links TRBV18 to TRBJ2-7, with 9 bases aligning to TRBD1. V trimming: 1 base; J trimming: 4 bases; junction bases outside the gene matches: 5. The CDR3 covers 15 residues. Germline CDR1 KGHSH, CDR2 LQKENI. CDR3: CASSPQGTGQYEQYF. As DNA, the CDR3 is TGTGCCAGCTCACCACAAGGGACAGGGCAATACGAGCAGTACTTC.

This chain connects TRBV5-1 to TRBJ2-7; D may be TRBD1 (6 bases). V gave up 3 bases and J gave up 3 bases, with 10 bases separating them. This CDR3 region has 13 residues. CDR1 is SGHRS, CDR2 YFSETQ, per germline. The DNA of the CDR3 is TGCGCCAGCAGCTGGGACACCTTCTACGAGCAGTACTTC. Translated: CASSWDTFYEQYF.

The V gene is TRBV6-5, the J gene TRBJ1-2; D unresolved. CDR3 size: 13 residues. Per the germline V gene, CDR1 is MNHEY and CDR2 is SVGAGI. The V gene lost 5 bases and the J gene lost 1 base, with 8 bases spanning the gap. In nucleotides, the CDR3 is TGTGCCAGCAGTATCCAGGTTAACTATGGCTACACCTTC. This sequence encodes CASSIQVNYGYTF.

V usage is TRBV5-4 and J usage is TRBJ2-7; 9 bases match TRBD2. Germline CDR1 is SGHNT and CDR2 is YYREEE (reference sequence). The junction had 11 bases not matched to a gene; V was cut back by 6 bases and J by 4 bases. The CDR3 has 15 amino acids. CDR3 in DNA: TGTGCCAGCACCCTGGGCATTAGCGGGGGTTACGAGCAGTACTTC. The encoded protein is CASTLGISGGYEQYF.

The V gene is TRBV5-1, the J gene TRBJ2-2, with TRBD1 matching over 8 bases. V was pared by 4 bases and J by 7 bases, with 3 bases of the junction left unmatched. CDR3 length: 13 residues. Germline assignment: CDR1 SGHRS and CDR2 YFSETQ. CDR3 sequence reads: CASSRTGSGELFF. The DNA for the CDR3 is TGCGCCAGCAGCCGGACAGGGAGCGGGGAGCTGTTTTTT.

The chain recombines TRBV7-9 with TRBJ2-5; 7 bases line up with TRBD1. The CDR3 is made up of 14 amino acids. The V segment lost 5 bases and the J segment 4 bases; nucleotides outside the gene matches: 7. Germline V gene sequence: CDR1 SEHNR, CDR2 FQNEAQ (reference sequence). In DNA form, the CDR3 reads TGTGCCAGCAGCCCCCCGACAGGGTTAGAGACCCAGTACTTC. Its translation: CASSPPTGLETQYF.

The rearrangement links TRBV27 to TRBJ2-7; D may be TRBD1 (7 bases). Trimming removed 7 bases from V and 1 base from J, with 20 bases in between. Germline V lookup: CDR1 MNHEY, CDR2 SMNVEV (reference sequence). CDR3 length: 16 amino acids. The CDR3, as DNA: TGTGCCAGCAAGGGTTTCGGGGCAGGGGGGTCCTACGAGCAGTACTTC. Encoded protein: CASKGFGAGGSYEQYF.

J is TRBJ1-1 and V is TRBV6-5; D remains ambiguous. V lost 5 bases and J lost 11, with 21 bases in between. The CDR3 runs 14 residues. Germline CDR1 MNHEY, CDR2 SVGAGI. The CDR3 here is CASSPGPRTFRAFF. The CDR3 bases are TGTGCCAGCAGTCCCGGCCCGCGGACGTTCAGGGCTTTCTTT.

The chain combines TRBV10-3 with TRBJ1-5; possibly TRBD1 for D (6 bases). This CDR3 comprises 13 residues. Trimming took 11 bases from V and 2 from J, leaving 13 bases between them. CDR1 is ENHRY and CDR2 is SYGVKD in the germline V gene. CDR3 loop: CALGGGGNQPQHF. CDR3 bases: TGTGCCCTCGGAGGGGGGGGCAATCAGCCCCAGCATTTT.

This chain joins TRBV11-2 and TRBJ1-2; D might be TRBD1 (5 bases). This CDR3 is 13 amino acids long. Trimming left V 3 bases short and J 4 bases short, with 9 bases between. Looked up from germline, CDR1 is SGHAT and CDR2 is FQNNGV. This chain's CDR3 is CASSLDISYGYTF. In DNA, the CDR3 is TGTGCCAGCAGCTTGGACATCAGCTATGGCTACACCTTC.

This chain connects TRBV18 to TRBJ2-7, with 7 positions matching TRBD2. This CDR3 has 14 amino acids. V shed 3 bases, J shed 1 base, and the junction held 3 bases outside the gene matches. Germline-derived CDR1 and CDR2 are KGHSH and LQKENI. The CDR3 loop is CASSPGLVSYEQYF. The CDR3 coding sequence is TGTGCCAGCTCACCCGGACTAGTATCCTACGAGCAGTACTTC.

This chain links TRBV20-1 with TRBJ2-4, with D perhaps TRBD1 or TRBD2 (5 bases each). Germline CDR1 DFQATT, CDR2 SNEGSKA (reference sequence). CDR3 length equals 10 residues. V was shortened by 6 bases and J by 13 bases, with 13 bases between the two germline ends. The CDR3 spells CSAYRDLQYF. The CDR3 nucleotides read TGCAGTGCGTACCGGGACCTACAGTACTTC.

The chain combines TRBV7-2 with TRBJ2-5; D call uncertain. Trimming cost V 5 bases and J 0 bases, with 4 bases left between them. CDR3 size: 12 residues. Germline V gene data show CDR1 as SGHTA and CDR2 as FQGNSA. The CDR3: CASSDYQETQYF. As DNA, the CDR3 is TGTGCCAGCAGCGACTACCAAGAGACCCAGTACTTC. Filled out from reference TRBV7-2 and TRBJ2-5, the complete variable domain reads GAGVSQSPSNKVTEKGKDVELRCDPISGHTALYWYRQSLGQGLEFLIYFQGNSAPDKSGLPSDRFSAERTGGSVSTLTIQRTQQEDSAVYLCASSDYQETQYFGPGTRLLVL.

The J gene is TRBJ1-2, the V gene TRBV5-1; D not certain. V lost 7 bases to trimming and J lost 6 bases, with 13 bases between them. From germline, CDR1 is SGHRS and CDR2 YFSETQ. The CDR3 sequence is 12 residues long. CDR3 region: CASAREAHGYTF. For the CDR3, the DNA is TGCGCCAGCGCTAGAGAAGCCCATGGCTACACCTTC.

This clone has only one observation. The CDR3 bases are TGTGCCAGTAGTATAATAACTGGAGGTTCTCAGCCCCAGCATTTT. This translates into CASSIITGGSQPQHF. The gene calls are TRBV19 and TRBJ1-5; D gene ambiguous. CDR1 and CDR2 from the germline V gene are LNHDA and SQIVND (reference sequence). Trimming cost V 2 bases and J 6 bases, with 14 bases left between them. The CDR3 covers 15 residues.

J is TRBJ1-2 and V is TRBV27, with D possibly matching TRBD1 (5 bases). V dropped 3 bases and J dropped 4 bases, with 15 bases sitting between them. The CDR3 sequence is 15 residues long. CDR1 MNHEY and CDR2 SMNVEV come from the germline V gene (reference sequence). CDR3 coding DNA: TGTGCCAGCAGTTTCCGGGGACTCGGGGGCTATGGCTACACCTTC. Translating it yields CASSFRGLGGYGYTF.

The gene calls are TRBV7-2 and TRBJ2-1; no clear D gene. CDR3 size: 13 residues. V was trimmed by 5 bases and J by 11 bases, leaving 16 bases between them. Germline V gene lookup returns CDR1 SGHTA and CDR2 FQGNSA. CDR3 bases: TGTGCCAGCAGCCTATGGATCAGGTCTCAGCAGTTCTTC. Its translation: CASSLWIRSQQFF. Based on the CDR3 plus reference TRBV7-2 and TRBJ2-1, the full variable domain is GAGVSQSPSNKVTEKGKDVELRCDPISGHTALYWYRQSLGQGLEFLIYFQGNSAPDKSGLPSDRFSAERTGGSVSTLTIQRTQQEDSAVYLCASSLWIRSQQFFGPGTRLTVL.

The V gene is TRBV19, the J gene TRBJ1-1; TRBD1 aligns across 7 bases. The CDR3 covers 14 residues. Germline assignment: CDR1 LNHDA and CDR2 SQIVND (reference sequence). Trimming cost V 2 bases and J 1 base; bases outside gene matches: 1. This CDR3 is CASSITGENTEAFF. CDR3 DNA sequence: TGTGCCAGTAGTATAACAGGGGAGAACACTGAAGCTTTCTTT.

The genes are TRBV7-9 and TRBJ2-7; a weak D match, TRBD2 (7 bases). Germline CDR1 and CDR2: SEHNR and FQNEAQ (reference sequence). Trimming removed 3 bases at V and 7 bases at J, with 16 bases between. CDR3 length: 14 residues. The chain's CDR3 is CASSLGGLTWEQYF. The CDR3 DNA reads TGTGCCAGCAGCTTGGGGGGGCTAACATGGGAGCAGTACTTC.

The CDR3 loop is CASSGPSGGLSPYNEQFF. CDR3 coding DNA: TGTGCCAGCAGTGGTCCTAGCGGGGGGCTGAGCCCCTACAATGAGCAGTTCTTC. J is TRBJ2-1 and V is TRBV2, with 11 bases that match TRBD2. Trimming cost V 4 bases and J 2 bases; bases outside gene matches: 10. CDR1 and CDR2 (germline): SNHLY, FYNNEI. The CDR3 is 18 residues long.

The chain is built from TRBV6-1 and TRBJ2-7, with 9 bases fitting TRBD1. This CDR3 spans 14 amino acids. Germline assignment: CDR1 MNHNS and CDR2 SASEGT. V trimming: 7 bases; J trimming: 1 base; junction bases outside the gene matches: 5. CDR3 residues: CASTGTGHSYEQYF. CDR3 sequence (DNA): TGTGCCAGCACCGGGACAGGGCATTCCTACGAGCAGTACTTC.

The chain links TRBV2 to TRBJ1-1, with 8 positions matching TRBD1. The CDR3 sequence is 14 residues long. The trim removed 7 bases at V and 1 base at J, leaving 5 bases unmatched. The germline V gene encodes CDR1 SNHLY and CDR2 FYNNEI. The CDR3 spells CASTWTGPNTEAFF. CDR3 in DNA: TGTGCCAGCACCTGGACAGGGCCGAACACTGAAGCTTTCTTT.